These 9 T cell receptor beta chains originate from one sample sequenced in a study of Graves' ophthalmopathy and Graves' hyperthyroidism. Scientists amplified the TCR beta CDR3 regions from RNA transcripts. HTBI primers were used in a first-round RT-PCR, which preceded a second-round multiplex PCR. TCRdb reanalysed the multiplex PCR reads using MiXCR and keeps one entry per CDR3 protein. Among almost 400,000 distinct CDR3 sequences, about a sixth were seen once, and the ten largest hold around 1.5%. The material sequenced was peripheral blood. These receptors came from a woman aged 18-29 years with Graves' ophthalmopathy.

This clonotype has a count of ten or more. The CDR3: CATHEGQTGNSPLHF. The CDR3 DNA reads as TGTGCCACCCATGAGGGCCAGACGGGCAATTCACCCCTCCACTTT. The rearrangement uses TRBV19 and TRBJ1-6; D unresolved. Between the trimmed V and J ends, which lost 10 bases and 7 bases, there was a span of 20 bases. This CDR3 has 15 amino acids. Per germline, CDR1 LNHDA and CDR2 SQIVND (reference sequence).

This chain links TRBV20-1 with TRBJ1-1; D unclear. The V end was cut by 1 base, the J end by 2 bases, with 11 bases between. The CDR3 consists of 14 residues. The germline V gene has CDR1 DFQATT and CDR2 SNEGSKA (reference sequence). CDR3 sequence: CSARAGLGNTEAFF. CDR3 in DNA: TGCAGTGCTAGAGCGGGGTTAGGCAACACTGAAGCTTTCTTT.

This clonotype was recorded many times. V gene TRBV4-3 combines with J gene TRBJ1-6; TRBD1 matches 7 bases. CDR3 length: 15 residues. Germline lookup yields CDR1 LGHNA and CDR2 YSLEER. The ends lost 8 bases at V and 3 bases at J; junction bases unmatched: 7. CDR3 bases: TGCGCCAGCGCAGGGGGAACGTACTATAATTCACCCCTCCACTTT. Amino acids: CASAGGTYYNSPLHF.

This clonotype was seen repeatedly, ten times or more. The rearrangement joins TRBV29-1 to TRBJ1-1, with no clear D. With 2 bases removed from V and 4 bases from J, the gap between germline ends came to 8 bases. The germline CDR1 and CDR2 sequences are SQVTM and ANQGSEA. The CDR3 spans 12 residues. CDR3 nucleotides: TGCAGCGTTGAATCCCGGGCCACTGAAGCTTTCTTT. Translated: CSVESRATEAFF.

This clonotype has just a few counts. The gene calls are TRBV6-1 and TRBJ1-2; 7 nucleotides line up with TRBD1. This CDR3 region has 13 residues. Germline assignment: CDR1 MNHNS and CDR2 SASEGT. Losses at the gene ends were 7 bases for V and 4 bases for J; bases not matched to a gene: 6. The CDR3 DNA reads as TGTGCCAGCAAGGCCAGGGGGATCTATGGCTACACCTTC. It encodes CASKARGIYGYTF.

This clonotype was seen many times. The chain couples TRBV6-2 or TRBV6-3 to TRBJ1-5, with 12 nucleotides matching TRBD1. The CDR3 runs 17 residues. Germline CDR1 and CDR2: MNHEY and SVGEGT. The junction had 10 bases not matched to a gene; V was cut back by 6 bases and J by 4 bases. The CDR3 here is CASRPSRDRGLNQPQHF. The DNA of the CDR3 is TGTGCCAGCAGACCATCCCGGGACAGGGGGCTAAATCAGCCCCAGCATTTT.

This clonotype appeared a few times. The chain uses TRBV19 and TRBJ2-6; the match to TRBD2 covers 8 bases. V lost 1 base to trimming and J lost 2 bases; unmatched junction nucleotides: 10. Germline V lookup: CDR1 LNHDA, CDR2 SQIVND (reference sequence). The CDR3 is 19 residues long. CDR3 nucleotide sequence: TGTGCCAGTAGTATAGTCTTGGGGGGACTAGGGGCTGGGGCCAACGTCCTGACTTTC. Its translation is CASSIVLGGLGAGANVLTF.

In this sample, this clonotype turned up many times. CDR3: CASTPGQGGSQPQHF. CDR3 sequence (DNA): TGTGCCAGCACCCCGGGGCAGGGCGGCAGCCAGCCCCAGCATTTT. The rearrangement links TRBV7-8 to TRBJ1-5; D is possibly TRBD1 (5 bases). Trimming cost V 7 bases and J 7 bases, with 20 bases left between them. CDR1 and CDR2 from the germline V gene are SGHVS and FQNEAQ. The CDR3 loop spans 15 amino acids.

This clonotype was detected ten times or more. The rearrangement joins TRBV6-6 to TRBJ1-5; possible D gene TRBD1, 6 bases. Germline lookup yields CDR1 MNHNY and CDR2 SVGAGI (reference sequence). Trimming left V 5 bases short and J 0 bases short, with 23 bases between. The CDR3 extends over 19 amino acids. The CDR3 region is CASSRGTGTREYSNQPQHF. In DNA, the CDR3 is TGTGCCAGCAGTAGAGGCACCGGGACACGTGAATATAGCAATCAGCCCCAGCATTTT.